A selection of T cell receptor beta chains follows, all from one sample in a study of cytomegalovirus exposure and HLA in healthy donors. Profiled with immunoSEQ multiplex PCR; TCRdb holds only in-frame clones, not every one. The repertoire consists of about 130,000 clones, with over 70% occurring once and the leading ten covering approximately 2.1%. The sample taken for sequencing was PBMCs. Receptor source: a woman aged 40 to 49 in good health and CMV-seropositive. The conserved cysteine and the conserved F or W are not part of the CDR3 here. D genes are given only for firm matches.

v_gene,j_gene,d_gene,CDR3aa
TRBV7-2,TRBJ2-3,TRBD2,ASSLGFSGGTDTQY
TRBV27,TRBJ1-5,.,ASRIRGDSNQPQH
TRBV9,TRBJ1-2,.,ASSPLPRAINYGYT
TRBV5-4,TRBJ2-7,TRBD1,ASSSRDRVSYEQY
TRBV19,TRBJ2-7,.,ASSASFQGRSGEQY
TRBV7-9,TRBJ2-1,.,ASTTSAYNEQF
TRBV27,TRBJ2-3,.,ASSFVYLDTQY
TRBV7-2,TRBJ1-6,.,ASSAQGRGYNSPLH
TRBV29-1,TRBJ2-2,TRBD2,SVGQTGLAGGPHTGELF
TRBV6-5,TRBJ1-2,TRBD1,ASRTGTGNYGYT
TRBV13,TRBJ1-2,.,ASSLDRRVYGYT
TRBV7-9,TRBJ1-4,.,SSSFTGEKLF
TRBV19,TRBJ2-5,.,ASSISGTFQETQY
TRBV7-2,TRBJ1-3,TRBD1,ASSSRTGGTDTIY
TRBV5-6,TRBJ2-3,.,ASSRRRDTQY
TRBV11-2,TRBJ1-2,TRBD1,ASSTTGGRGYT
TRBV4-1,TRBJ1-2,.,ASSPPGGDYT
TRBV18,TRBJ1-2,TRBD1,ASSPDRDYGYT
TRBV7-6,TRBJ1-1,.,ASSPGGGMAF
TRBV7-9,TRBJ2-5,TRBD2,ASSLAGGGETQY
TRBV4-1,TRBJ1-3,TRBD1,ASSPGQGYSGNTIY
TRBV19,TRBJ1-1,.,ASSIVAGLNTEAF
TRBV25-1,TRBJ2-3,.,ASSDRDTQY
TRBV6-1,TRBJ2-5,TRBD1,ASSESQGAGETQY
TRBV18,TRBJ2-1,TRBD2,ASSPLGLAGEGSYNEQF
TRBV5-1,TRBJ1-2,.,ASSRSGGNYGYT
TRBV6-1,TRBJ1-1,.,ASRTGWPEAF
TRBV25-1,TRBJ2-5,.,ASSESRDQETQY
TRBV28,TRBJ1-2,.,ASSSALGRGQYGYT
TRBV5-4,TRBJ2-7,.,ASSLIQGGWYEQY
TRBV9,TRBJ1-5,TRBD1,ASSADDRAGQPQH
TRBV7-9,TRBJ1-2,.,ASRVPKFEGNYGYT